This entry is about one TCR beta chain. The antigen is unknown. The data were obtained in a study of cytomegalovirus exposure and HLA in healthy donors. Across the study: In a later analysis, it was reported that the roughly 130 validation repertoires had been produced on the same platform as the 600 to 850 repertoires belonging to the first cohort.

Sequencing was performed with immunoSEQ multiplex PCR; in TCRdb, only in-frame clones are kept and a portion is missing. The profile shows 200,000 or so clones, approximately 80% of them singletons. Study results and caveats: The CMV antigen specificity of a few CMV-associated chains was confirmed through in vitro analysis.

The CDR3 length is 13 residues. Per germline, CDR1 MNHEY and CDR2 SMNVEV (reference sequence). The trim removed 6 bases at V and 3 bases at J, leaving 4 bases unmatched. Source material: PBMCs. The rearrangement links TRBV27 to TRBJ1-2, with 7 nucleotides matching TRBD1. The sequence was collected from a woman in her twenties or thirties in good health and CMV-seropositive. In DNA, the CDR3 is TGTGCCAGCAGGCCTGACAGGGACTATGGCTACACCTTC. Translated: CASRPDRDYGYTF.